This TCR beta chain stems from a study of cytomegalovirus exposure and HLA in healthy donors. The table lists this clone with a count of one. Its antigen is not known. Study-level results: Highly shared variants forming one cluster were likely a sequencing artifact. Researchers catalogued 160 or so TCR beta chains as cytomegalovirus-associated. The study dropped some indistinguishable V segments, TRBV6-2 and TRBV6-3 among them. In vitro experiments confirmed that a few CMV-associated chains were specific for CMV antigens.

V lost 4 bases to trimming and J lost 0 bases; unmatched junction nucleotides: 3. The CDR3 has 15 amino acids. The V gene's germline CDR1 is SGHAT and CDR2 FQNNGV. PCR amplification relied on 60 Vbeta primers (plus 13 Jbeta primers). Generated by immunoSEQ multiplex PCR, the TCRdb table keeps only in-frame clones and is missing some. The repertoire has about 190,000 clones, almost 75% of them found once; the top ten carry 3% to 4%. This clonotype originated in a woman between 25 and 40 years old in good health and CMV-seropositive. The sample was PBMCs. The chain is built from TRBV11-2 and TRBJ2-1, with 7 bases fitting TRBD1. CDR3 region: CASSSGTDSYNEQFF. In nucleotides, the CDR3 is TGTGCCAGCAGCTCCGGGACAGACTCCTACAATGAGCAGTTCTTC.